The 27 T cell receptor beta chains below come from one sample, sequenced in a study of shared clonotypes between healthy human individuals (dated by TCRdb to 2018 to 2021). CD8 naive samples consisted of CD45RO-negative cells that were positively selected for CCR7, yielding a CD45RA+CCR7+ population without TemRA cells. Library construction relied on the immunoSEQ multiplex PCR assay. TCRdb provides this immuneACCESS table in a form limited to in-frame rearrangements. Some clones are lacking; in checked studies, under half of them reflect an unresolved V gene, and why the rest are absent is not known. The sample table holds about 2.1 million clones, of which over 85% were seen once. The ten largest account for more than 1.5% of the sample. Sequencing was done on a sample of naive CD8+ T cells from PBMCs. Taken with the paper, the label for cell subset or site translates to: CD45RA+CCR7+. The receptors come from a man between 18 and 29 years old in good health. Some clones in this sample may be carry-over from other donors' samples.

The chain links TRBV7-6 to TRBJ1-4; 7 nucleotides match TRBD1. The ends lost 0 bases at V and 3 bases at J; junction bases unmatched: 10. Germline CDR1 and CDR2: SGHVS and FNYEAQ. This CDR3 has 18 residues. The CDR3 coding sequence is TGTGCCAGCAGCTTAGCGTTAATAGGGGGCGCGCCTAATGAAAAACTGTTTTTT. This codes for CASSLALIGGAPNEKLFF. The full variable domain, with the rest looked up from reference TRBV7-6 and TRBJ1-4, is GAGVSQSPRYKVTKRGQDVALRCDPISGHVSLYWYRQALGQGPEFLTYFNYEAQQDKSGLPNDRFSAERPEGSISTLTIQRTEQRDSAMYRCASSLALIGGAPNEKLFFGSGTQLSVL.

CDR3 DNA sequence: TGTGCCAGCAAGGACGGACTGCCTGCAGATACGCAGTATTTT. Amino acids: CASKDGLPADTQYF. The chain recombines TRBV27 with TRBJ2-3; D is perhaps TRBD2 (5 bases). The CDR3 extends over 14 amino acids. V was cut by 7 bases and J by 4 bases, with 15 bases left in between. The germline CDR1 and CDR2 sequences are MNHEY and SMNVEV (reference sequence).

This chain joins TRBV9 and TRBJ2-3; 8 nucleotides line up with TRBD2. Germline V gene lookup returns CDR1 SGDLS and CDR2 YYNGEE. J gave up 4 bases and V 3 bases, and 7 bases lay outside the gene matches. This CDR3 comprises 15 residues. The CDR3, as DNA: TGTGCCAGCAGCGCTTCCGGGACTAGGTCAGATACGCAGTATTTT. This gives the protein CASSASGTRSDTQYF.

The chain has TRBV11-2 and TRBJ1-2, with D perhaps TRBD1 (6 bases). From germline, CDR1 is SGHAT and CDR2 FQNNGV. The length of the CDR3 is 12 residues. V was pared by 5 bases and J by 9 bases, with 13 bases between. CDR3 bases: TGTGCCAGCAGCAGGGGGGGTAGACGCTACACCTTC. It codes for CASSRGGRRYTF.

The chain has TRBV7-2 and TRBJ1-2, with TRBD1 identical over 10 bases. Trimming removed 1 base from V and 8 bases from J; junction bases left unmatched: 7. CDR1 is SGHTA and CDR2 is FQGNSA in the germline V gene. The CDR3 is 15 residues long. This CDR3 reads CASSLVADRGEGYTF. DNA for the CDR3: TGTGCCAGCAGCTTAGTGGCGGACAGGGGGGAAGGCTACACCTTC.

The chain carries TRBV7-9 and TRBJ1-2; TRBD1 matches at 8 bases. Looked up from germline, CDR1 is SEHNR and CDR2 is FQNEAQ (reference sequence). Unmatched junction bases numbered 6, after V lost 5 bases and J lost 4 bases. The CDR3 covers 14 residues. The DNA of the CDR3 is TGTGCCAGCAGCCCTCAGGGGGCCGTCTATGGCTACACCTTC. Translation gives CASSPQGAVYGYTF.

The chain is built from TRBV9 and TRBJ2-2; possible D gene TRBD2, 6 bases. CDR3 size: 17 residues. The ends were cut back, 0 bases at V and 7 bases at J, with 19 bases in the middle. Germline V gene sequence: CDR1 SGDLS, CDR2 YYNGEE. The DNA for the CDR3 is TGTGCCAGCAGCGTAGGAGGACTACAAGAACGGAACGGGGAGCTGTTTTTT. Encoded protein: CASSVGGLQERNGELFF.

Concerning this clone: In the same sample, other DNA sequences code for this CDR3. The V gene is TRBV28, the J gene TRBJ2-7; D unclear. The germline V gene has CDR1 MDHEN and CDR2 SYDVKM. This CDR3 has 14 amino acids. The V end lost 2 bases, the J end lost 0 bases, and 8 bases lay between the germline ends. The CDR3, as DNA: TGTGCCAGCAGTTTAATCCCGGGCTCCTACGAGCAGTACTTC. This codes for CASSLIPGSYEQYF.

V usage is TRBV6-1 and J usage is TRBJ1-1; D is uncertain. CDR1 is MNHNS and CDR2 is SASEGT in the germline V gene. The CDR3 extends over 15 amino acids. The V gene lost 0 bases and the J gene lost 7 bases, with 15 bases spanning the gap. CDR3 sequence: CASSEAAPMPDEAFF. As DNA, the CDR3 is TGTGCCAGCAGTGAAGCGGCCCCCATGCCTGATGAAGCTTTCTTT.

The V gene is TRBV11-2, the J gene TRBJ2-7; 7 bases line up with TRBD1. V trimming: 3 bases; J trimming: 3 bases; junction bases outside the gene matches: 8. The CDR3 covers 15 residues. Looked up from germline, CDR1 is SGHAT and CDR2 is FQNNGV. The CDR3 sequence is CASSFGVTGVYEQYF. The CDR3 DNA is TGTGCCAGCAGCTTCGGGGTAACAGGGGTCTACGAGCAGTACTTC.

The gene calls are TRBV27 and TRBJ2-7, with D uncertain. V gave up 5 bases and J gave up 4 bases, with 15 bases separating them. This CDR3 has 14 amino acids. Looked up from germline, CDR1 is MNHEY and CDR2 is SMNVEV (reference sequence). CDR3 coding DNA: TGTGCCAGCAGTCCTATAGTGGCTTTATACGAGCAGTACTTC. As protein: CASSPIVALYEQYF.

The gene calls are TRBV6-5 and TRBJ2-7, with 12 positions matching TRBD2. Per the germline V gene, CDR1 is MNHEY and CDR2 is SVGAGI. The CDR3 is made up of 15 amino acids. Trimming took 7 bases from V and 2 from J; bases not matched to a gene: 6. Here the CDR3 reads CASNDWTSGAYEQYF. CDR3 in DNA: TGTGCCAGCAACGACTGGACTAGCGGGGCCTACGAGCAGTACTTC.

The CDR3 sequence: CSVESRNEQYF. The CDR3 DNA sequence: TGCAGCGTTGAGAGTCGAAACGAGCAGTACTTC. The chain links TRBV29-1 to TRBJ2-7; no firm D call. CDR3 length equals 11 residues. V gave up 3 bases and J gave up 5 bases, with 8 bases separating them. Germline CDR1 and CDR2: SQVTM and ANQGSEA.

The chain's CDR3 is CASSLSLGSSTEAFF. The CDR3 nucleotides are TGTGCCAGCAGTTTGAGCTTAGGGTCATCCACTGAAGCTTTCTTT. The chain recombines TRBV27 with TRBJ1-1; no clear D. This CDR3 comprises 15 residues. CDR1 is MNHEY, CDR2 SMNVEV, per germline (reference sequence). Trimming left V 3 bases short and J 4 bases short, with 15 bases between.

This clone was seen just once. V usage is TRBV27 and J usage is TRBJ2-3; 10 nucleotides match TRBD2. The CDR3 sequence is 16 residues long. After removal of 6 bases from V and 4 bases from J, the junction contained 10 bases not matched to a gene. The germline V gene has CDR1 MNHEY and CDR2 SMNVEV (reference sequence). The CDR3 DNA reads as TGTGCCAGCAGCGGGGGAAGCGGGAGGGCCCCAGATACGCAGTATTTT. This translates into CASSGGSGRAPDTQYF.

The chain has TRBV29-1 and TRBJ2-6; D ambiguous. CDR1 and CDR2 (germline): SQVTM, ANQGSEA. The V end lost 1 base, the J end lost 1 base, and 11 bases lay between the germline ends. CDR3 length: 16 residues. The CDR3 nucleotides are TGCAGCGTTGAAGGGCAGCCCGGTTCTGGGGCCAACGTCCTGACTTTC. Its translation: CSVEGQPGSGANVLTF.

As for this clone: Other DNA sequences in the same sample also yield this CDR3. The CDR3 here is CASSERSSYNEQFF. The CDR3 nucleotides read TGTGCCAGCAGCGAACGCAGCTCCTACAATGAGCAGTTCTTC. The chain uses TRBV11-2 and TRBJ2-1; D gene unclear. Germline CDR1 and CDR2: SGHAT and FQNNGV. V lost 5 bases to trimming and J lost 0 bases, with 8 bases between them. This CDR3 is built from 14 residues.

V and J are TRBV2 and TRBJ1-1; D not resolved. This CDR3 comprises 14 residues. Germline CDR1 SNHLY, CDR2 FYNNEI. V lost 6 bases and J lost 4, with 15 bases in between. The CDR3, as DNA: TGTGCCAGCAGCTACGATGTGGGCTTCACTGAAGCTTTCTTT. Amino acid sequence: CASSYDVGFTEAFF.

The chain is built from TRBV16 and TRBJ2-7; 7 bases are a match to TRBD1. This CDR3 spans 15 amino acids. From germline, CDR1 is KGHSY and CDR2 FQNENV. The junction had 4 bases not matched to a gene; V was cut back by 1 base and J by 1 base. The CDR3 loop is CASSQLQGPSYEQYF. CDR3 DNA: TGTGCCAGCAGCCAATTACAGGGGCCTTCCTACGAGCAGTACTTC.

A few counts support this clone. This chain joins TRBV7-9 and TRBJ1-1; TRBD1 might be the D (6 bases). Per the germline V gene, CDR1 is SEHNR and CDR2 is FQNEAQ (reference sequence). V lost 3 bases and J 3 bases, leaving 11 bases between the germline ends. CDR3 length: 14 residues. CDR3 in DNA: TGTGCCAGCAGCTTCCCGGGGGCGGACACTGAAGCTTTCTTT. This sequence encodes CASSFPGADTEAFF.

The chain carries TRBV4-1 and TRBJ2-1; D might be TRBD1 (6 bases). The CDR3 is made up of 14 amino acids. V was pared by 1 base and J by 6 bases, with 10 bases between. Germline V gene lookup returns CDR1 MGHRA and CDR2 YSYEKL. The CDR3 coding sequence is TGCGCCAGCAGCCAAGTAACAGGGCCCAATGAGCAGTTCTTC. Its protein is CASSQVTGPNEQFF.

The chain links TRBV4-3 to TRBJ2-1, with D unresolved. V lost 1 base and J 10 bases, leaving 17 bases between the germline ends. CDR3 length: 15 amino acids. Germline CDR1 LGHNA, CDR2 YSLEER. The CDR3 protein is CASSQVFLNRLEQFF. CDR3 bases: TGCGCCAGCAGCCAAGTGTTTCTAAACCGTTTGGAGCAGTTCTTC.

V and J are TRBV4-1 and TRBJ1-3, with D tentatively TRBD1 (6 bases). Trimming removed 3 bases at V and 4 bases at J, with 16 bases between. There are 16 residues in the CDR3. Germline loops: CDR1 MGHRA, CDR2 YSYEKL. The CDR3 is CASSHPMGTPGNTIYF. For the CDR3, the DNA is TGCGCCAGCAGCCACCCTATGGGGACACCAGGAAACACCATATATTTT.

This clone came up a few times. The chain is built from TRBV6-4 and TRBJ1-1, with D possibly TRBD1 on 6 matching bases. The CDR3 contains 13 residues. The ends were cut back, 6 bases at V and 1 base at J, with 9 bases in the middle. In germline, CDR1 is MRHNA, CDR2 SNTAGT. The CDR3 region has the DNA TGTGCCAGCAGGGACAGTCAGAACACTGAAGCTTTCTTT. It codes for CASRDSQNTEAFF.

This chain links TRBV11-2 with TRBJ2-5, with a weak D call TRBD1 (5 bases). The V end lost 4 bases, the J end lost 4 bases, and 10 bases lay between the germline ends. This CDR3 contains 13 residues. The germline V gene encodes CDR1 SGHAT and CDR2 FQNNGV. CDR3 residues: CASSWTLIETQYF. In DNA, the CDR3 is TGTGCCAGCAGCTGGACACTTATAGAGACCCAGTACTTC.

The chain recombines TRBV7-9 with TRBJ2-5, with 13 nucleotides matching TRBD2. CDR1 and CDR2 (germline): SEHNR, FQNEAQ (reference sequence). The CDR3 contains 19 residues. Trimming cost V 2 bases and J 5 bases; bases outside gene matches: 14. The DNA of the CDR3 is TGTGCCAGCAGCTTAATCGTGCTACTAGCGGGAGGGAATTCGGAGACCCAGTACTTC. Protein sequence: CASSLIVLLAGGNSETQYF.

A word on this clone: The sample has other DNA sequences that encode this CDR3 too. The V gene is TRBV20-1, the J gene TRBJ2-7, with D hard to call. Trimming took off 1 base at V and 3 bases at J, with 4 bases between the two ends. Per the germline V gene, CDR1 is DFQATT and CDR2 is SNEGSKA (reference sequence). CDR3 length: 11 residues. In DNA, the CDR3 is TGCAGTGCTAGAGCGGACTACGAGCAGTACTTC. Its protein is CSARADYEQYF.